The 15 T cell receptor beta chains reported below all come from one sample, sequenced in a study of brain T cells in children with intractable seizures. This table comes from immunoSEQ multiplex PCR, and its TCRdb copy is limited to in-frame clones, with some not included. In the table there are 80,000 or so clones, roughly 91% of which are singletons. The sample in question was peripheral blood, obtained at surgery. These receptor sequences come from a boy under two years old with tuberous sclerosis and intractable seizures.

The chain couples TRBV2 to TRBJ2-4; D may be TRBD1 or TRBD2 (6 bases each). V lost 5 bases, J lost 5 bases, and 16 bases lay in between. CDR1 SNHLY and CDR2 FYNNEI come from the germline V gene. The CDR3 runs 15 residues. This CDR3 reads CASSRGGLDQNIQYF. In DNA form, the CDR3 reads TGTGCCAGCAGTAGAGGGGGGCTGGATCAAAACATTCAGTACTTC.

The chain combines TRBV19 with TRBJ2-2; D is unresolved. The V gene lost 7 bases and the J gene lost 5 bases, with 11 bases spanning the gap. CDR3 size: 13 residues. Germline V gene lookup returns CDR1 LNHDA and CDR2 SQIVND (reference sequence). CDR3 sequence reads: CASTPHETGELFF. The CDR3 DNA reads TGTGCCAGTACTCCGCATGAAACCGGGGAGCTGTTTTTT.

The chain links TRBV27 to TRBJ2-7, with TRBD2 identical over 8 bases. This CDR3 spans 14 amino acids. Germline V gene lookup returns CDR1 MNHEY and CDR2 SMNVEV (reference sequence). The J segment lost 3 bases and the V segment lost 3 bases, leaving 4 bases of the junction unmatched. DNA for the CDR3: TGTGCCAGCAGTTTCAAGCGGGAGAGCTACGAGCAGTACTTC. This gives the protein CASSFKRESYEQYF.

The CDR3 coding sequence is TGCAGCGTTGAAGACGGACCTTTCACAGATACGCAGTATTTT. It codes for CSVEDGPFTDTQYF. V gene TRBV29-1 combines with J gene TRBJ2-3, with D unclear. Trimming pared 0 bases from V and 2 bases from J, leaving 9 bases between. The CDR3 runs to 14 residues. Germline loops: CDR1 SQVTM, CDR2 ANQGSEA.

V gene TRBV5-1 combines with J gene TRBJ2-7; 8 bases agree with TRBD2. The CDR3 consists of 15 residues. Germline CDR1 reads SGHRS; CDR2 reads YFSETQ. V trimming: 0 bases; J trimming: 2 bases; junction bases outside the gene matches: 4. The CDR3 loop reads CASSLGGGQTYEQYF. CDR3 nucleotide sequence: TGCGCCAGCAGCTTGGGCGGGGGGCAAACCTACGAGCAGTACTTC.

J is TRBJ2-3 and V is TRBV6-2 or TRBV6-3; TRBD2 matches at 10 bases. Germline V gives CDR1 MNHEY, CDR2 SVGEGT. The CDR3 is 13 amino acids. After removal of 6 bases from V and 7 bases from J, the junction contained 4 bases not matched to a gene. The CDR3 DNA follows: TGTGCCAGCAGCAGCGGGAGGGCTTATACGCAGTATTTT. Residues: CASSSGRAYTQYF.

The chain carries TRBV5-4 and TRBJ1-1, with a possible D match to TRBD1 (5 bases). Trimming left V 0 bases short and J 1 base short, with 7 bases between. The V gene's germline CDR1 is SGHNT and CDR2 YYREEE (reference sequence). This CDR3 has 14 residues. This chain's CDR3 is CASSLGGTNTEAFF. In DNA form, the CDR3 reads TGTGCCAGCAGCTTGGGGGGGACGAACACTGAAGCTTTCTTT. The whole variable domain, filled in from reference TRBV5-4 and TRBJ1-1, reads ETGVTQSPTHLIKTRGQQVTLRCSSQSGHNTVSWYQQALGQGPQFIFQYYREEENGRGNFPPRFSGLQFPNYSSELNVNALELDDSALYLCASSLGGTNTEAFFGQGTRLTVV.

The chain links TRBV6-5 to TRBJ2-5, with 7 bases that match TRBD2. The CDR3 consists of 13 residues. V lost 6 bases and J lost 1; bases outside the gene matches: 2. Germline V gives CDR1 MNHEY, CDR2 SVGAGI. The CDR3 here is CASRRTSQETQYF. The CDR3 DNA reads as TGTGCCAGCAGGCGGACTAGCCAAGAGACCCAGTACTTC.

This clone was picked up one time. J is TRBJ2-1 and V is TRBV9; 7 bases are shared with TRBD1. Losses at the gene ends were 3 bases for V and 2 bases for J; bases not matched to a gene: 11. Germline V gene sequence: CDR1 SGDLS, CDR2 YYNGEE. The CDR3 covers 17 residues. CDR3 protein: CASSEGYRGPPYNEQFF. As DNA, the CDR3 is TGTGCCAGCAGCGAGGGTTACAGGGGCCCTCCCTACAATGAGCAGTTCTTC.

This clone was picked up one time. V gene TRBV4-1 combines with J gene TRBJ2-7; D not resolved. The CDR3 loop spans 15 amino acids. The germline CDR1 and CDR2 sequences are MGHRA and YSYEKL. Trimming shortened V by 0 bases and J by 0 bases, and 9 bases separated the two germline ends. The CDR3 is CASSQDLYLSYEQYF. In DNA, the CDR3 is TGCGCCAGCAGCCAAGATCTTTACCTCTCCTACGAGCAGTACTTC.

V and J are TRBV3-1 (or the pseudogene TRBV3-2) and TRBJ2-1; 9 nucleotides agree with TRBD2. Germline assignment: CDR1 LGHDT and CDR2 YNNKEL (reference sequence). CDR3 size: 16 residues. V lost 1 base, J lost 1 base, and 2 bases stayed unmatched. Here the CDR3 DNA reads TGTGCCAGCAGCCAAGGGAGCGGGAGGTCCTACAATGAGCAGTTCTTC. Translation gives CASSQGSGRSYNEQFF.

The chain has TRBV6-4 and TRBJ2-3, with D perhaps TRBD1 (5 bases). This CDR3 has 14 residues. Germline CDR1 reads MRHNA; CDR2 reads SNTAGT. Deletions cut 2 bases from V and 2 bases from J, with 8 bases between. The CDR3 DNA sequence: TGTGCCAGCAGTGACAGGGGATCCACAGATACGCAGTATTTT. This encodes CASSDRGSTDTQYF.

The chain has TRBV12-3 or TRBV12-4 and TRBJ2-3; tentatively, D is TRBD2 (6 bases). The CDR3 covers 12 residues. The ends were cut back, 6 bases at V and 6 bases at J, with 10 bases in the middle. The CDR3 DNA reads TGTGCCAGCAGGCCGGCGGGGGATACGCAGTATTTT. Translation gives CASRPAGDTQYF.

This chain joins TRBV7-9 and TRBJ2-3; D gene uncertain. The CDR3 is 16 residues long. CDR1 is SEHNR and CDR2 is FQNEAQ in the germline V gene (reference sequence). Trimming left V 2 bases short and J 0 bases short, with 12 bases between. This CDR3 is CASSLFRSVSTDTQYF. The CDR3 DNA reads as TGTGCCAGCAGCTTATTTCGATCGGTTAGCACAGATACGCAGTATTTT. Combining the CDR3 with reference TRBV7-9 and TRBJ2-3 gives the whole variable domain DTGVSQNPRHKITKRGQNVTFRCDPISEHNRLYWYRQTLGQGPEFLTYFQNEAQLEKSRLLSDRFSAERPKGSFSTLEIQRTEQGDSAMYLCASSLFRSVSTDTQYFGPGTRLTVL.

V and J are TRBV9 and TRBJ1-2; TRBD1 is a possible D gene (5 bases). Germline V lookup: CDR1 SGDLS, CDR2 YYNGEE. V was shortened by 0 bases and J by 5 bases, with 8 bases between the two germline ends. The CDR3 runs 13 residues. The CDR3, as DNA: TGTGCCAGCAGCGTAGACGACAGTTATGGCTACACCTTC. Its translation is CASSVDDSYGYTF.